The rows below give T cell receptor beta chains drawn from one sample of a study of PD-L1 blockade in urothelial cancer. Only in-frame clones appear in the TCRdb table, and some are missing; sequencing was by immunoSEQ multiplex PCR. The data hold about 74,000 clones, with around four fifths observed a single time. The material sequenced was PBMCs, taken around atezolizumab (anti-PD-L1) treatment. Receptors originate from a man between 70 and 80 years old with urothelial cancer. The CDR3 runs from the conserved cysteine through the conserved F or W. The order of the fields is V gene, D gene, CDR3 protein. D genes are given only for firm matches.

v_call: TRBV18; d_call: .; cdr3_aa: CASSPLLRSDTQYF
v_call: TRBV5-1; d_call: TRBD2; cdr3_aa: CASSTGLNIAYEQYF
v_call: TRBV10-3; d_call: .; cdr3_aa: CAINNGGDNEQFF
v_call: TRBV5-1; d_call: .; cdr3_aa: CASSLGPTNYGYTF
v_call: TRBV18; d_call: .; cdr3_aa: CASSLIPSMNEQYF
v_call: TRBV6-1; d_call: .; cdr3_aa: CASSEVGDWEFF
v_call: TRBV6-5; d_call: TRBD1; cdr3_aa: CASSGDRREKLFF
v_call: TRBV15; d_call: .; cdr3_aa: CATSRGPAGMNTEAFF
v_call: TRBV27; d_call: TRBD2; cdr3_aa: CASSPSRGGEQYF
v_call: TRBV28; d_call: TRBD1; cdr3_aa: CASRSQQGGRYGYTF
v_call: TRBV29-1; d_call: TRBD1; cdr3_aa: CSVQGTGGHWEQYF
v_call: TRBV7-9; d_call: .; cdr3_aa: CASSFSVGYRAYEQYF
v_call: TRBV9; d_call: .; cdr3_aa: CASSVEWSLNTEAFF
v_call: TRBV19; d_call: .; cdr3_aa: CASSIGHGAYEQYF
v_call: TRBV19; d_call: TRBD2; cdr3_aa: CASSIRLAGGGDTQYF
v_call: TRBV30; d_call: TRBD1; cdr3_aa: CAWSQGNAGETQYF
v_call: TRBV5-4; d_call: .; cdr3_aa: CASSLVAVNMNTEAFF
v_call: TRBV6-5; d_call: TRBD1; cdr3_aa: CASSWTGGTLGYGYTF
v_call: TRBV29-1; d_call: TRBD2; cdr3_aa: CSVVPREARRTGELFF
v_call: TRBV9; d_call: .; cdr3_aa: CASSVQGGTYNEQFF
v_call: TRBV2; d_call: .; cdr3_aa: CASRPQAYKYGEQFF
v_call: TRBV5-1; d_call: TRBD2; cdr3_aa: CASSRGTSGDDEQFF
v_call: TRBV5-5; d_call: TRBD1; cdr3_aa: CASSTRQGDGYTF
v_call: TRBV5-4; d_call: .; cdr3_aa: CASSLGIGETEAFF
v_call: TRBV7-8; d_call: .; cdr3_aa: CASSTQVTYGYTF
v_call: TRBV9; d_call: .; cdr3_aa: CASSVDGGPPQHF
v_call: TRBV10-3; d_call: TRBD2; cdr3_aa: CATAGTSGRAEFF
v_call: TRBV7-8; d_call: TRBD2; cdr3_aa: CASSLLRAGLNEQFF
v_call: TRBV4-1; d_call: .; cdr3_aa: CASSRPEDGYTF
v_call: TRBV28; d_call: .; cdr3_aa: CASSFRGRGFLYNEQFF
v_call: TRBV9; d_call: .; cdr3_aa: CASSVGTPLGRSYNEQFF
v_call: TRBV5-4; d_call: .; cdr3_aa: CASSIRRQLSYNEQFF
v_call: TRBV4-1; d_call: TRBD2; cdr3_aa: CASSPGGAGRSDTQYF
v_call: TRBV2; d_call: TRBD1; cdr3_aa: CASSGPFGQGGGLDTQYF
v_call: TRBV6-5; d_call: TRBD2; cdr3_aa: CASRGGRARETQYF
v_call: TRBV7-3; d_call: .; cdr3_aa: CASSLIRGSDGELFF
v_call: TRBV28; d_call: .; cdr3_aa: CASTMGHSYEQYF